This is a list of T cell receptor beta chains from one sample in a study of T cell changes during pregnancy in multiple sclerosis. Sequenced by immunoSEQ multiplex PCR; TCRdb stores in-frame clones only, minus some. The sample carries about 76,000 clones, about 92% recorded once. The sample in question was peripheral blood, obtained in the second trimester of pregnancy. The receptors come from a female donor with multiple sclerosis, enrolled in a pregnancy study. The CDR3 runs from the conserved cysteine through the conserved F or W. The D gene is left open where the match is weak. The size of a clone is reported for some rows only, either as once, few or many, or as a class for expanded clones.

d_gene: NA; j_gene: TRBJ1-1; abundance: NA; v_gene: TRBV9; CDR3nt: TGTGCCAGCAGCGCCACAGGGACCACTGAAGCTTTCTTT; CDR3aa: CASSATGTTEAFF
d_gene: NA; j_gene: TRBJ1-1; abundance: NA; v_gene: TRBV6-5; CDR3nt: TGTGCCAGCAGTTACGATCCCCGGGGTGAAGCTTTCTTT; CDR3aa: CASSYDPRGEAFF
d_gene: TRBD1; j_gene: TRBJ1-6; abundance: NA; v_gene: TRBV7-6; CDR3nt: TGTGCCAGCAGCTTAACAGGGGGAGGATCACCCCTCCACTTT; CDR3aa: CASSLTGGGSPLHF
d_gene: TRBD1; j_gene: TRBJ1-5; abundance: NA; v_gene: TRBV28; CDR3nt: TGTGCCAGCCGATCCTCGGGACAGGGAGACGAGCAGCCCCAGCATTTT; CDR3aa: CASRSSGQGDEQPQHF
d_gene: TRBD2; j_gene: TRBJ2-1; abundance: NA; v_gene: TRBV6-1; CDR3nt: TGTGCCAGCAATCCCGCGGCGGGGGGCTACAATGAGCAGTTCTTC; CDR3aa: CASNPAAGGYNEQFF
d_gene: NA; j_gene: TRBJ2-5; abundance: NA; v_gene: TRBV12-5; CDR3nt: TGTGCTAGTGGTTTTTCCAATACAGGGCCCAAAGAGACCCAGTACTTC; CDR3aa: CASGFSNTGPKETQYF
d_gene: TRBD2; j_gene: TRBJ2-5; abundance: NA; v_gene: TRBV4-2; CDR3nt: TGTGCCAGCAGCCAAGAAGGCGTGACGGGGGGGCTAGAGACCCAGTACTTC; CDR3aa: CASSQEGVTGGLETQYF
d_gene: TRBD1; j_gene: TRBJ1-5; abundance: once; v_gene: TRBV2; CDR3nt: TGTGCCAGCAGTGAAGTGAGGACAGGTAGGAGGCAGCCCCAGCATTTT; CDR3aa: CASSEVRTGRRQPQHF
d_gene: NA; j_gene: TRBJ1-2; abundance: NA; v_gene: TRBV19; CDR3nt: TGTGCCAGTAGTACAGACTGGGAGGGGATAGATGGCTACACCTTC; CDR3aa: CASSTDWEGIDGYTF
d_gene: NA; j_gene: TRBJ1-4; abundance: NA; v_gene: TRBV10-1; CDR3nt: TGCGCCAGCGAACACCCCGGACAGACGCATGAAAAACTGTTTTTT; CDR3aa: CASEHPGQTHEKLFF
d_gene: TRBD1; j_gene: TRBJ1-4; abundance: NA; v_gene: TRBV11-2; CDR3nt: TGTGCCAGCAGCCTCCAACAGGGGGCATCTAATGAAAAACTGTTTTTT; CDR3aa: CASSLQQGASNEKLFF
d_gene: TRBD2; j_gene: TRBJ2-1; abundance: NA; v_gene: TRBV5-1; CDR3nt: TGCGCCAGCAGCGCCGGGGGGGCCATCTACAATGAGCAGTTCTTC; CDR3aa: CASSAGGAIYNEQFF
d_gene: NA; j_gene: TRBJ2-7; abundance: NA; v_gene: TRBV19; CDR3nt: TGTGCCAGTAGTCTGGACAGCTCCTACGAGCAGTACTTC; CDR3aa: CASSLDSSYEQYF
d_gene: NA; j_gene: TRBJ1-3; abundance: NA; v_gene: TRBV30; CDR3nt: TGTGCCTGGAGTGTAGCGGGTACCTTATCTGGAAACACCATATATTTT; CDR3aa: CAWSVAGTLSGNTIYF
d_gene: NA; j_gene: TRBJ2-3; abundance: NA; v_gene: TRBV5-1; CDR3nt: TGCGCCAGCAGCTTGGATGGAGACACGCAGTATTTT; CDR3aa: CASSLDGDTQYF
d_gene: NA; j_gene: TRBJ2-3; abundance: NA; v_gene: TRBV10-3; CDR3nt: TGTGCCATCAGTGAAGGAGAACAGGGTCCCCTATTTTTT; CDR3aa: CAISEGEQGPLFF
d_gene: TRBD2; j_gene: TRBJ2-7; abundance: NA; v_gene: TRBV6-5; CDR3nt: TGTGCCAGCAGCCGACTAGCGCTCTCCTACGAGCAGTACTTC; CDR3aa: CASSRLALSYEQYF
d_gene: TRBD1; j_gene: TRBJ2-7; abundance: NA; v_gene: TRBV5-6; CDR3nt: TGTGCCAGCAGCTTGGAGGGGGCTACGGTCGAGCAGTACTTC; CDR3aa: CASSLEGATVEQYF
d_gene: NA; j_gene: TRBJ2-2; abundance: NA; v_gene: TRBV5-4; CDR3nt: TGTGCCAGCAGCTTTCAGGGCTCGAACACCGGGGAGCTGTTTTTT; CDR3aa: CASSFQGSNTGELFF
d_gene: NA; j_gene: TRBJ2-1; abundance: NA; v_gene: TRBV6-5; CDR3nt: TGTGCCAGCAGTTTCCCCACACCGGCGGGGGCCCATGAGCAGTTCTTC; CDR3aa: CASSFPTPAGAHEQFF
d_gene: TRBD1; j_gene: TRBJ2-5; abundance: NA; v_gene: TRBV7-3; CDR3nt: TGTGCCAGCAGCTCATCGGGACAGGGAGGGGAGACCCAGTACTTC; CDR3aa: CASSSSGQGGETQYF
d_gene: TRBD1; j_gene: TRBJ1-1; abundance: once; v_gene: TRBV7-9; CDR3nt: TGTGCCAGCAGCCCCGGCCGGACAGGGATGAACACTGAAGCTTTCTTT; CDR3aa: CASSPGRTGMNTEAFF
d_gene: TRBD1; j_gene: TRBJ2-1; abundance: NA; v_gene: TRBV19; CDR3nt: TGTGCCAGTGGCGCGGGGACAGGGTTGAGAAATGAGCAGTTCTTC; CDR3aa: CASGAGTGLRNEQFF
d_gene: NA; j_gene: TRBJ2-7; abundance: NA; v_gene: TRBV5-1; CDR3nt: TGCGCCAGCAGCTTCACAGTTGCCTACGAGCAGTACTTC; CDR3aa: CASSFTVAYEQYF